This T cell receptor (beta chain) derives from a study of PD-L1 blockade in urothelial cancer. Overall study context: Enrolled patients had been treated previously with 0 to 3 chemotherapy regimens.

Time point here: pretreatment peripheral blood. Patients were diagnosed with urothelial carcinoma, either locally advanced or metastatic. Method: immunoSEQ multiplex PCR; TCRdb's copy keeps in-frame clones and lacks some. Of some 52,000 clones in the sample, about three quarters were seen once. V shed 2 bases and J shed 7 bases, with 6 bases lying between them. The CDR3 has 13 amino acids. Germline loops: CDR1 PRHDT, CDR2 FYEKMQ (reference sequence). Findings of the study overall: Durable-benefit cases showed more tumor-associated blood clone expansion at 3 weeks. Below-median pretreatment blood TCR clonality predicted better survival.

As for this clone: As yet, its antigen is unknown.

V usage is TRBV13 and J usage is TRBJ1-6; tentatively, D is TRBD1 (5 bases). Sample: PBMCs, taken around atezolizumab (anti-PD-L1) treatment. This TCR was sampled from a man between 65 and 85 years old with urothelial cancer. The CDR3 region is CASSLKGNSPLHF. CDR3 DNA sequence: TGTGCCAGCAGCTTAAAGGGGAATTCACCCCTCCACTTT.